This T cell receptor beta chain comes out of a study of cytotoxic CD8 clonotypes in ibrutinib-treated CLL. Assay used: immunoSEQ multiplex PCR; TCRdb lists only in-frame clones, some missing. The data hold about 140,000 clones, with 75% to 95% observed a single time. The V gene's germline CDR1 is LNHDA and CDR2 SQIVND (reference sequence). CDR3 size: 15 residues. The V end was cut by 1 base, the J end by 3 bases, with 13 bases between. Sample: PBMCs, taken after 12 months of ibrutinib treatment. The receptor was isolated from a human donor with chronic lymphocytic leukemia. This chain joins TRBV19 and TRBJ2-7, with D possibly being TRBD1 (6 bases). CDR3 nucleotides: TGTGCCAGTAGTATAGGCGGAGGACAGAGCTACGAGCAGTACTTC. Amino acid sequence: CASSIGGGQSYEQYF.